The TCR beta chain described here comes from a study of blood T cell repertoires in COVID-19 (dated by TCRdb to about 2020). The study in broad terms: Samples covering the acute and convalescent phases of COVID-19 were provided by collaborators in the United States, Italy and Spain. Where HLA class I and class II types were available, the types were taken from metadata supplied by the sample provider, not from assay-based typing. A de-identified subject ID, COVID-19 status, age in years and sex were almost always included in the sample metadata. The prospective study material was composed of cDNA or gDNA derived from T cells, B-cell-depleted T cells, or PBMCs. The samples were drawn from the first 160 participants of the ongoing ImmuneRACE study and from 950 to 1,500 subjects provided by 6 global collaborators. The repertoires were released in a freely available public database intended as a resource for research on the immune response to SARS-CoV-2. The dataset comprised deeply sampled blood TCRbeta repertoires from subjects exposed to, actively infected with, or recovered from COVID-19. What the research found in general, with its limitations: The amount of clinical and demographic metadata varied by source and participant and was provided uncurated.

Worth noting for this clone: Which antigen it targets is not known. No base quality information exists; no much larger clone differs at one position.

The CDR3 starts with the cysteine, ends with the phenylalanine, and has 15 residues. Only the CDR3 region is kept as DNA, spanning 45 bases read in frame from base 1. The germline V gene yields MNHEY for CDR1 and SVGAGI for CDR2. The V end gives up 2 bases and the J end 5 bases, leaving 5 bases in the junction not matched to a gene. TCRbeta CDR3 regions were amplified from genomic DNA using the immunoSEQ Assay, a bias-controlled multiplex PCR. Per the original workflow: Nucleated cell counts per sample were estimated from amplification of reference gene primers within the assay. Sequence reads were collapsed and filtered to measure the absolute abundance of every unique TCRbeta CDR3 rearrangement. Productive Simpson clonality was computed per sample as the square root of Simpson's diversity index over productive rearrangements. Entries here come from immuneACCESS through TCRdb and include only in-frame sequences with V and J called. Some clones fail to appear in such tables; in the studies checked, an unresolved V gene covers under half of the shortfall, and the cause of the remainder is unknown. V and J calls and clone size are those listed in that table; D and trimming were worked out from the DNA. For this sample there are around 27,000 clones; around 88% appear just once. Roughly a quarter of the sample rests with the top ten.

Each collaborating institution followed its own protocols to collect whole blood in K2EDTA tubes. For TCRbeta analysis, collaborator samples were shipped as frozen whole blood, as isolated PBMCs, or as DNA extracted from either sample type. The clonotype originates from a human donor in a cohort sampled during active COVID-19. Source material: peripheral blood. The chain is made from TRBV6-5 and TRBJ2-5, and 10 junction bases match TRBD2. The CDR3 sequence is CASSYEAGGMETQYF. The DNA sequence is as follows: TGTGCCAGCAGTTACGAAGCGGGGGGGATGGAGACCCAGTACTTC.